Presented here are 9 T cell receptor beta chains from one specimen sequenced in a study of low-dose radiotherapy and immunotherapy resistance in tumors. Time point indicated: after trial treatment. Treatment in this sample: LDRT plus nivolumab, ipilimumab, low-dose cyclophosphamide and aspirin (RACIN trial). Covering alpha and beta chains, TRAV- and TRBV-specific primers were used for the first-strand cDNA. TCR amplification ran approximately 22 PCR cycles using constant-region and V-primer adapter primers. TCRdb re-derived calls from the reads in MiXCR, one entry per CDR3 protein. Among tens of thousands of distinct CDR3 sequences listed, 20% were seen once. The sample was PBMCs, taken after low-dose radiotherapy plus immunotherapy. These receptors were collected from a female donor with ovarian cancer.

This clonotype was observed many times. Here the CDR3 reads CATSRDPGVQETQYF. The CDR3 DNA reads TGTGCCACCAGCAGAGATCCTGGGGTACAAGAGACCCAGTACTTC. The chain uses TRBV15 and TRBJ2-5; D remains unclear. V was cut by 0 bases and J by 2 bases, with 10 bases left in between. The germline gives CDR1 LNHNV, CDR2 YYDKDF (reference sequence). The CDR3 sequence is 15 residues long.

This CDR3 reads CSVIAGDTQYF. CDR3 coding DNA: TGCAGCGTAATAGCGGGAGATACGCAGTATTTT. The genes are TRBV29-1 and TRBJ2-3; the match to TRBD2 covers 7 bases. Germline-derived CDR1 and CDR2 are SQVTM and ANQGSEA. V lost 6 bases to trimming and J lost 5 bases; unmatched junction nucleotides: 2. This CDR3 has 11 residues.

This clonotype showed up many times. The rearrangement links TRBV5-1 to TRBJ2-2, with 7 nucleotides matching TRBD1. The germline CDR1 and CDR2 sequences are SGHRS and YFSETQ. The CDR3 contains 14 residues. V was clipped by 0 bases and J by 6 bases; unmatched bases: 2. The CDR3 here is CASSLGQGAGELFF. CDR3 sequence (DNA): TGCGCCAGCAGCTTGGGACAGGGTGCCGGGGAGCTGTTTTTT. The full variable domain, in which reference TRBV5-1 and TRBJ2-2 provide the parts outside the CDR3, is KAGVTQTPRYLIKTRGQQVTLSCSPISGHRSVSWYQQTPGQGLQFLFEYFSETQRNKGNFPGRFSGRQFSNSRSEMNVSTLELGDSALYLCASSLGQGAGELFFGEGSRLTVL.

This rearrangement joins TRBV30 to TRBJ1-2, with D uncertain. With 1 base removed from V and 2 bases from J, the gap between germline ends came to 5 bases. This CDR3 has 12 amino acids. The V gene's germline CDR1 is GTSNPN and CDR2 SVGIG (reference sequence). The CDR3 region has the DNA TGTGCCTGGAGTGGGATAAACTATGGCTACACCTTC. Its protein is CAWSGINYGYTF.

The chain is built from TRBV27 and TRBJ2-7, with D tentatively TRBD1 (6 bases). Trimming left V 4 bases short and J 3 bases short, with 16 bases between. CDR1 and CDR2 from the germline V gene are MNHEY and SMNVEV (reference sequence). The CDR3 is 15 residues long. As DNA, the CDR3 is TGTGCCAGCAGTTCGAACTTCCCGGGACACTACGAGCAGTACTTC. It is translated as CASSSNFPGHYEQYF.

This clonotype occurred many times. The chain is built from TRBV20-1 and TRBJ2-3, with TRBD2 identical over 14 bases. V trimming: 4 bases; J trimming: 3 bases; junction bases outside the gene matches: 9. The CDR3 length is 17 residues. The germline gives CDR1 DFQATT, CDR2 SNEGSKA (reference sequence). Written as DNA, the CDR3 is TGCAGTGCTATTGATCGTCGGACTAGCGGGAGGACAGATACGCAGTATTTT. It specifies CSAIDRRTSGRTDTQYF.

The rearrangement joins TRBV27 to TRBJ2-7, with TRBD2 matching 8 bases. From germline, CDR1 is MNHEY and CDR2 SMNVEV (reference sequence). The CDR3 has 14 amino acids. V lost 2 bases to trimming and J lost 6 bases; unmatched junction nucleotides: 6. CDR3 in DNA: TGTGCCAGCAGTTTAAACGGGGGGGCCTTCGAGCAGTACTTC. This translates into CASSLNGGAFEQYF.

This clonotype was seen repeatedly, ten times or more. The chain links TRBV7-9 to TRBJ2-1, with D possibly being TRBD2 (6 bases). V was trimmed by 4 bases and J by 4 bases, leaving 11 bases between them. The CDR3 totals 14 residues. Germline values: CDR1 SEHNR, CDR2 FQNEAQ (reference sequence). CDR3 residues: CASSSPGLYNEQFF. CDR3 DNA sequence: TGTGCCAGCAGCTCGCCGGGACTGTACAATGAGCAGTTCTTC.

The gene calls are TRBV4-2 and TRBJ2-7, with D possibly matching TRBD2 (5 bases). The CDR3 is 17 residues long. Trimming left V 4 bases short and J 2 bases short, with 21 bases between. Germline V CDR1 and CDR2: LGHNA, YNFKEQ. DNA of the CDR3: TGTGCCAGCAGCCCCAGGCGGAACGGCTGGGAGACCTACGAGCAGTACTTC. This encodes CASSPRRNGWETYEQYF.